This TCR beta chain was obtained from a study of blood T cell repertoires in COVID-19. Looking at the study overall: Acute and convalescent COVID-19 samples came from the United States, Italy and Spain.

The repertoire was sequenced with immunoSEQ multiplex PCR; TCRdb's copy has only in-frame clones and lacks some. The sample contains tens of thousands of clones, 78% of which appear only once. This CDR3 spans 13 amino acids. Deletions cut 11 bases from V and 4 bases from J, with 18 bases between. Germline V gives CDR1 ENHRY, CDR2 SYGVKD. The receptor was isolated from a man between 65 and 85 years old with COVID-19, enrolled during active disease. This chain uses TRBV10-3 with TRBJ2-7; a weak D match, TRBD2 (7 bases). Sequencing used peripheral blood. CDR3 in amino acids: CAAGRQGTYEQYF. The CDR3 DNA reads TGTGCCGCCGGGAGGCAGGGGACTTACGAGCAGTACTTC.